This T cell receptor (beta chain) came from a study of blood T cell repertoires in COVID-19. Overall study: Sample material is recorded as cDNA or gDNA derived from T cells, B-cell-depleted T cells, or PBMCs.

In the authors' methods: Amplification with reference gene primers provided the estimates of nucleated cell counts. Method: immunoSEQ multiplex PCR; TCRdb's copy keeps in-frame clones and lacks some. V and J calls and clone size are given by that table; D and trimming were obtained from the DNA. The sample consists of over 85,000 clones, around 87% of them appearing once. The receptor comes from a human donor with acute or convalescent COVID-19. The donor label of this sample is uncertain. Material: peripheral blood.

The CDR3 loop reads CASSTRKSGANYGYTF. CDR3 DNA sequence: TGTGCCAGCAGCACCAGAAAAAGCGGGGCTAACTATGGCTACACCTTC. This sequence joins TRBV5-4 and TRBJ1-2, with D unresolved. The germline V gene encodes CDR1 SGHNT and CDR2 YYREEE (reference sequence). CDR3 length: 16 residues. The V end lost 4 bases, the J end lost 0 bases, and 16 bases lay between the germline ends.